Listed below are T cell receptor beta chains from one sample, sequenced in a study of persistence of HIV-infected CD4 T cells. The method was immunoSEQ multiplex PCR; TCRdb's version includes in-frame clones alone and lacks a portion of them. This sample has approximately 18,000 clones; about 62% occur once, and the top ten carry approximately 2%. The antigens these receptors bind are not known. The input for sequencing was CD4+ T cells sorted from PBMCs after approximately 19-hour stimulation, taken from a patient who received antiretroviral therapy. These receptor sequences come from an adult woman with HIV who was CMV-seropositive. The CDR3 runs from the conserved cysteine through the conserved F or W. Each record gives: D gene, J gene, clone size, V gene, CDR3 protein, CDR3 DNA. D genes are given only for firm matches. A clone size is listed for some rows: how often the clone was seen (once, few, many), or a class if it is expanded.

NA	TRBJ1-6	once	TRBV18	CASSPTGGRASNSPLHF	TGTGCCAGCTCACCGACGGGTGGAAGGGCATCGAATTCACCCCTCCACTTT
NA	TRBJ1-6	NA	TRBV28	CASSSEVSPLHF	TGTGCCAGCAGTTCGGAAGTCTCACCCCTCCACTTT
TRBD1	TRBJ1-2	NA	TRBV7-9	CASSPRTGDNYGYTF	TGTGCCAGCAGCCCGCGGACAGGAGATAACTATGGCTACACCTTC
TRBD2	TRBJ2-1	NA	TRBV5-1	CASSTTGTSGGEQFF	TGCGCCAGCAGCACCACCGGGACTAGCGGTGGTGAGCAGTTCTTC
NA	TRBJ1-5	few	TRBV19	CASTRGQSNSNQPQHF	TGTGCCAGTACAAGAGGACAGAGCAATAGCAATCAGCCCCAGCATTTT
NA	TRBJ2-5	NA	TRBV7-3	CASSFGGRQETQYF	TGTGCCAGCAGCTTTGGGGGGCGCCAAGAGACCCAGTACTTC
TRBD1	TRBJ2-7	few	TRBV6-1	CASSEQGVNYEQYF	TGTGCCAGCAGTGAACAGGGGGTTAACTACGAGCAGTACTTC
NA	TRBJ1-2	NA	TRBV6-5	CASSPRGGGRGYTF	TGTGCCAGCAGTCCGAGGGGTGGGGGTCGTGGCTACACCTTC
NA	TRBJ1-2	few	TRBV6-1	CASSDQWTVNYGYTF	TGTGCCAGCAGTGACCAGTGGACAGTTAACTATGGCTACACCTTC
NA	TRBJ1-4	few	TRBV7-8	CASSLGRRGKRANEKLFF	TGTGCCAGCAGCTTAGGGAGGAGGGGAAAGAGAGCTAATGAAAAACTGTTTTTT
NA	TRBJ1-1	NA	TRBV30	CASLGGQGKGTEAFF	TGTGCCTCTTTAGGGGGTCAGGGGAAGGGAACTGAAGCTTTCTTT
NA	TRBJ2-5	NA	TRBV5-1	CASTPRIGGETQYF	TGCGCCAGCACCCCCCGAATTGGGGGCGAGACCCAGTACTTC
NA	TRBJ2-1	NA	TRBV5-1	CASSLVVGRSSYNEQFF	TGCGCCAGCAGCTTGGTCGTAGGTCGTAGCTCCTACAATGAGCAGTTCTTC
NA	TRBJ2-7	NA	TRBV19	CASRFTESYEQYF	TGTGCCAGTAGGTTTACAGAGTCCTACGAGCAGTACTTC
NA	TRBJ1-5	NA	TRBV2	CASSRAGNQPQHF	TGTGCCAGCAGTCGGGCTGGCAATCAGCCCCAGCATTTT
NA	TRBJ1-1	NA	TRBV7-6	CASSPQRGATEAFF	TGTGCCAGCAGCCCCCAGCGGGGGGCTACTGAAGCTTTCTTT
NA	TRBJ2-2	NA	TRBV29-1	CSVGGTINTGELFF	TGCAGCGTTGGCGGGACAATTAACACCGGGGAGCTGTTTTTT
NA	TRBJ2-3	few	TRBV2	CASSDSRGSRTDTQYF	TGTGCCAGCAGTGATAGCCGGGGGTCGCGCACAGATACGCAGTATTTT
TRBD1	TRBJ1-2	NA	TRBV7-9	CASSPTAGTGPNYGYTF	TGTGCCAGCAGCCCCACCGCCGGGACAGGACCTAACTATGGCTACACCTTC
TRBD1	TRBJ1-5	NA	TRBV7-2	CASSRTGGQGPNQPQHF	TGTGCCAGCAGCCGGACTGGGGGACAGGGCCCGAATCAGCCCCAGCATTTT
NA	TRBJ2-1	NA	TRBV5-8	CASSLWRARSYNEQFF	TGTGCCAGCAGCTTGTGGCGGGCCCGCTCCTACAATGAGCAGTTCTTC
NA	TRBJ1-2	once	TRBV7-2	CASSPGQANPSGYTF	TGTGCCAGCAGCCCCGGGCAGGCCAACCCTTCTGGCTACACCTTC
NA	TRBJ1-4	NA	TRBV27	CASRATAATNEKLFF	TGTGCCAGCAGGGCCACAGCCGCAACTAATGAAAAACTGTTTTTT
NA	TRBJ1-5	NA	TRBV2	CASSERSATPQHF	TGTGCCAGCAGTGAAAGGTCGGCGACGCCCCAGCATTTT
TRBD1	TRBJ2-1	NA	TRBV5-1	CASSLVGQGREQFF	TGCGCCAGCAGCTTGGTCGGACAGGGCCGTGAGCAGTTCTTC
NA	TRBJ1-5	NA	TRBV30	CAWRPGGNQPQHF	TGTGCCTGGAGACCAGGGGGCAATCAGCCCCAGCATTTT
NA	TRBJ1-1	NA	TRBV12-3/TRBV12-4	CASSFQVTQAFF	TGTGCCAGCAGTTTTCAGGTGACGCAAGCTTTCTTT
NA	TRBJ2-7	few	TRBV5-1	CASGPHQGGRLGEQYF	TGCGCCAGCGGGCCCCATCAGGGCGGACGTCTAGGGGAGCAGTACTTC
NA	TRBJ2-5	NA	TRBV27	CASSLLGAETQYF	TGTGCCAGCAGTTTATTAGGCGCTGAGACCCAGTACTTC
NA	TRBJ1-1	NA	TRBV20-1	CSATDDSEAFF	TGCAGTGCTACAGATGACAGTGAAGCTTTCTTT
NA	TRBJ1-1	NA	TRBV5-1	CASSLDWGGSTEAFF	TGCGCCAGCAGCTTGGATTGGGGGGGCAGCACTGAAGCTTTCTTT
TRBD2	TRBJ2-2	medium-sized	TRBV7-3	CASSPNGGALTGELFF	TGTGCCAGCAGCCCCAACGGGGGGGCCTTAACTGGGGAGCTGTTTTTT
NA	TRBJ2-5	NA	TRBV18	CASSGMETQYF	TGTGCCAGCTCCGGGATGGAGACCCAGTACTTC
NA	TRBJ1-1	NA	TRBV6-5	CASSYSKGTEAFF	TGTGCCAGCAGTTACTCAAAGGGCACTGAAGCTTTCTTT
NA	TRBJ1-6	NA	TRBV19	CASSRGAGASVRPSPLHF	TGTGCCAGTAGTAGGGGGGCAGGGGCCTCCGTTCGGCCTTCACCCCTCCACTTT
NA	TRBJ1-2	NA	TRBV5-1	CASSSRETGSDGYTF	TGCGCCAGCAGCTCCCGGGAGACCGGCAGTGACGGCTACACCTTC
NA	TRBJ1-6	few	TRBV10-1	CASSESRAGSSPLHF	TGCGCCAGCAGTGAGTCTAGGGCAGGATCATCACCCCTCCACTTT
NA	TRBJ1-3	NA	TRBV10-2	CASSAAGSGNTIYF	TGCGCCAGCTCGGCGGCCGGGTCGGGAAACACCATATATTTT
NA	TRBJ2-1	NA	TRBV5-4	CASSLLARNEQFF	TGTGCCAGCAGCCTCTTGGCCAGAAATGAGCAGTTCTTC
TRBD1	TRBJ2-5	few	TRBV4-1	CASSRETGTETQYF	TGCGCCAGCAGCCGAGAGACAGGGACGGAGACCCAGTACTTC
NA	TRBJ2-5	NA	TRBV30	CAWRRQGLTETQYF	TGTGCCTGGAGGAGACAGGGACTGACGGAGACCCAGTACTTC